This record covers a single TCR beta chain. These data come from a study of blood T cell repertoires in COVID-19. Study at large: PBMCs, B-cell-depleted T cells, or T cells were the source of the cDNA or gDNA that made up the material.

Using immunoSEQ multiplex PCR, the repertoire was profiled, and TCRdb retains in-frame clones only, with some absent. The sample includes about 210,000 clones, roughly four fifths of them seen just once. CDR1 and CDR2 (germline): SGHTA, FQGTGA. J gave up 8 bases and V 2 bases, and 9 bases lay outside the gene matches. The CDR3 consists of 15 residues. Sequences were obtained from peripheral blood. The chain has TRBV7-3 and TRBJ1-2; TRBD1 matches at 9 bases. The clonotype comes from a woman in her forties with acute or convalescent COVID-19. The chain's CDR3 is CASSLGPGTGNGYTF. The DNA for the CDR3 is TGTGCCAGCAGCTTAGGGCCCGGGACAGGGAACGGCTACACCTTC.